These 16 T cell receptor beta chains originate from one sample sequenced in a study of T cells after yellow fever vaccination. TCRdb ran MiXCR on the 5' RACE reads and lists one entry per CDR3 protein. The table includes 350,000 or so distinct CDR3 sequences, less than 9.5% detected once. Sequencing was performed on PBMCs, taken about 49 days after the first yellow fever vaccination. Source of these receptors: a man younger than 35 who received the YFV17D yellow fever vaccine.

The rearrangement joins TRBV5-1 to TRBJ1-1; TRBD1 is a possible D gene (5 bases). Germline CDR1 SGHRS, CDR2 YFSETQ. CDR3 length: 15 amino acids. V lost 0 bases to trimming and J lost 6 bases, with 15 bases between them. The CDR3 is CASSLERGGVPEAFF. In nucleotides, the CDR3 is TGCGCCAGCAGCTTGGAGAGGGGCGGGGTCCCTGAAGCTTTCTTT.

This clonotype was counted between two and nine times. The genes are TRBV5-1 and TRBJ2-6; D uncertain. CDR1 is SGHRS and CDR2 is YFSETQ in the germline V gene. The V end was cut by 5 bases, the J end by 0 bases, with 6 bases between. The CDR3 is 14 residues long. CDR3 coding DNA: TGCGCCAGCAGGGTTACCTCTGGGGCCAACGTCCTGACTTTC. This gives the protein CASRVTSGANVLTF.

CDR3 sequence reads: CATTSEESNQPQHF. Here the CDR3 DNA reads TGTGCCACCACCAGCGAGGAGAGCAATCAGCCCCAGCATTTT. The rearrangement links TRBV15 to TRBJ1-5, with D unclear. V shed 7 bases and J shed 1 base, with 11 bases lying between them. Looked up from germline, CDR1 is LNHNV and CDR2 is YYDKDF (reference sequence). This CDR3 contains 14 residues.

This clonotype was seen only a few times. This chain connects TRBV20-1 to TRBJ1-5; D gene ambiguous. CDR1 DFQATT and CDR2 SNEGSKA come from the germline V gene (reference sequence). This CDR3 comprises 15 residues. V was trimmed by 1 base and J by 7 bases, leaving 17 bases between them. CDR3 protein: CSARAHSDHGQPQHF. The CDR3 DNA is TGCAGTGCTAGAGCTCACTCGGACCATGGGCAGCCCCAGCATTTT.

The chain couples TRBV21-1 to TRBJ2-7; the table's D gene call, TRBD1, was not cross checked with the DNA. TRBV21-1 is termed a pseudogene. This CDR3 is built from 15 residues. In DNA, the CDR3 is TGTGCCAGCAGCAAAGCGGGGACCCAGGAGTACGAGCAGTACTTC. Translated, it gives CASSKAGTQEYEQYF.

In DNA, the CDR3 is TGTGCCAGCAGCTCGTCTGGGGGGGCGGATAAAGCTTTCTTT. Protein sequence: CASSSSGGADKAFF. The chain couples TRBV7-3 to TRBJ1-1, with D perhaps matching TRBD1 (6 bases). V dropped 4 bases and J dropped 9 bases, with 18 bases sitting between them. CDR1 is SGHTA and CDR2 is FQGTGA in the germline V gene. The CDR3 has 14 amino acids. The entire variable domain, with the rest obtained from reference TRBV7-3 and TRBJ1-1, is as follows: GAGVSQTPSNKVTEKGKYVELRCDPISGHTALYWYRQSLGQGPEFLIYFQGTGAADDSGLPNDRFFAVRPEGSVSTLKIQRTERGDSAVYLCASSSSGGADKAFFGQGTRLTVV.

This clonotype was seen only a few times. The CDR3 region has the DNA TGTGCCAGCAGCCAAGGGACGGGGGAGCGGGATCAGCCCCAGCATTTT. This sequence encodes CASSQGTGERDQPQHF. The V and J genes are TRBV11-2 and TRBJ1-5, with D possibly TRBD1 on 5 matching bases. Trimming removed 5 bases from V and 5 bases from J, with 19 bases in between. Germline V gene lookup returns CDR1 SGHAT and CDR2 FQNNGV. CDR3 length equals 16 residues. Full variable domain (remainder filled in from reference TRBV11-2 and TRBJ1-5): EAGVAQSPRYKIIEKRQSVAFWCNPISGHATLYWYQQILGQGPKLLIQFQNNGVVDDSQLPKDRFSAERLKGVDSTLKIQPAKLEDSAVYLCASSQGTGERDQPQHFGDGTRLSIL.

V usage is TRBV27 and J usage is TRBJ2-2; 7 bases line up with TRBD1. V lost 7 bases, J lost 0 bases, and 5 bases stayed unmatched. The CDR3 consists of 15 residues. Looked up from germline, CDR1 is MNHEY and CDR2 is SMNVEV (reference sequence). The CDR3 DNA reads as TGTGCCAGCACCTCGGGGACAGCGAACACCGGGGAGCTGTTTTTT. This translates into CASTSGTANTGELFF.

This chain links TRBV4-2 with TRBJ1-2; no firm D call. The CDR3 sequence is 15 residues long. Germline loops: CDR1 LGHNA, CDR2 YNFKEQ. The V end was cut by 4 bases, the J end by 7 bases, with 19 bases between. CDR3 bases: TGTGCCAGCAGCCCGGGTTCCGCACAATACGGTGGCTACACCTTC. This codes for CASSPGSAQYGGYTF.

This chain's CDR3 is CASSQNGAGDYGYTF. Written as DNA, the CDR3 is TGCGCCAGCAGCCAAAACGGTGCGGGTGACTATGGCTACACCTTC. The chain links TRBV4-3 to TRBJ1-2; D is undetermined. Germline assignment: CDR1 LGHNA and CDR2 YSLEER. This CDR3 is 15 amino acids long. Trimming removed 2 bases at V and 3 bases at J, with 13 bases between.

The V gene is TRBV9, the J gene TRBJ1-3, with 8 nucleotides matching TRBD1. Germline CDR1 is SGDLS and CDR2 is YYNGEE. The CDR3 totals 16 residues. V was pared by 2 bases and J by 3 bases, with 7 bases of the junction left unmatched. DNA of the CDR3: TGTGCCAGCAGCGTGACCAGGGGGCTTTTTGGAAACACCATATATTTT. This gives the protein CASSVTRGLFGNTIYF. Variable domain in full (rest from reference TRBV9 and TRBJ1-3): DSGVTQTPKHLITATGQRVTLRCSPRSGDLSVYWYQQSLDQGLQFLIQYYNGEERAKGNILERFSAQQFPDLHSELNLSSLELGDSALYFCASSVTRGLFGNTIYFGEGSWLTVV.

This clonotype was seen ten or more times. This chain uses TRBV5-6 with TRBJ2-4, with 7 bases fitting TRBD1. This CDR3 is 13 amino acids long. Trimming took 4 bases from V and 7 from J; bases not matched to a gene: 5. The V gene's germline CDR1 is SGHDT and CDR2 YYEEEE. CDR3 coding DNA: TGTGCCAGCAGCCTAGACAGGGCGAACATTCAGTACTTC. Translated, it gives CASSLDRANIQYF.

The chain joins TRBV27 to TRBJ1-2; D is unclear. CDR1 is MNHEY, CDR2 SMNVEV, per germline (reference sequence). The V gene lost 1 base and the J gene lost 2 bases, with 11 bases spanning the gap. This CDR3 contains 15 residues. This chain's CDR3 is CASSLWGRSNYGYTF. CDR3 DNA: TGTGCCAGCAGTTTATGGGGAAGGTCGAACTATGGCTACACCTTC.

This clonotype was recorded a few times. The V and J genes are TRBV2 and TRBJ2-3; D is possibly TRBD1 (5 bases). Germline V gene sequence: CDR1 SNHLY, CDR2 FYNNEI. Trimming removed 5 bases from V and 0 bases from J, with 12 bases in between. The CDR3 has 15 residues. This CDR3 is CASSKTRVSTDTQYF. Written as DNA, the CDR3 is TGTGCCAGCAGTAAGACCAGGGTTAGCACAGATACGCAGTATTTT.

This clonotype has more than one count but fewer than ten. The V and J genes are TRBV5-1 and TRBJ1-6; D ambiguous. Per germline, CDR1 SGHRS and CDR2 YFSETQ. V lost 1 base and J lost 7, with 9 bases in between. The CDR3 runs 14 residues. CDR3 coding DNA: TGCGCCAGCAGCTTGTATACAGCCAATTCACCCCTCCACTTT. It encodes CASSLYTANSPLHF. Based on the CDR3 plus reference TRBV5-1 and TRBJ1-6, the full variable domain is KAGVTQTPRYLIKTRGQQVTLSCSPISGHRSVSWYQQTPGQGLQFLFEYFSETQRNKGNFPGRFSGRQFSNSRSEMNVSTLELGDSALYLCASSLYTANSPLHFGNGTRLTVT.

Comment on this clonotype: With a much larger clone just one base away, this may be a read error. The rearrangement links TRBV7-9 to TRBJ1-4, with unresolved D. The CDR3 runs to 13 residues. Germline V gives CDR1 SEHNR, CDR2 FQNEAQ (reference sequence). Trimming stripped 5 bases from V and 1 base from J, with 5 bases between. In nucleotides, the CDR3 is TGTGCCAGCAGCCCTGGAACTAATGAAAAACTGTTTTTT. Protein: CASSPGTNEKLFF.